These 9 T cell receptor beta chains share one sample of origin, sequenced in a study of blood T cells in healthy people across ages. A second PCR, run for about 6 to 12 cycles, used a sample-barcoded 5' primer plus a J-beta primer mix. TCRdb re-called the 5' RACE reads through MiXCR, storing one row per CDR3 protein. Seen here are 730,000 or so distinct CDR3 sequences, roughly 44% observed once, and the top ten hold less than 25%. Specimen: blood. The receptors shown here come from a woman aged 55-69 years in good health.

This clonotype came up a few times. The V call is TRBV28, the J call TRBJ1-2; D not certain. The CDR3 is 12 amino acids. From germline, CDR1 is MDHEN and CDR2 SYDVKM. In DNA, the CDR3 is TGTGTCGTGAGTGGACGAAAAAATGGCTACACCTTC. It translates to CVVSGRKNGYTF.

The genes are TRBV12-3 or TRBV12-4 and TRBJ2-3; D is undetermined. Trimming took off 6 bases at V and 0 bases at J, with 10 bases between the two ends. The CDR3 extends over 14 amino acids. CDR3 region: CASRLLQSTDTQYF. The CDR3 bases are TGTGCCAGCAGGTTGTTACAGAGCACAGATACGCAGTATTTT.

The chain combines TRBV29-1 with TRBJ2-7; 8 nucleotides align to TRBD1. Unmatched junction bases numbered 9, after V lost 6 bases and J lost 5 bases. Germline V gene lookup returns CDR1 SQVTM and CDR2 ANQGSEA. The CDR3 spans 13 residues. The CDR3 reads CSVGAGTGNEQYF. CDR3 nucleotide sequence: TGCAGCGTCGGGGCTGGGACAGGTAACGAGCAGTACTTC.

V and J are TRBV12-3 or TRBV12-4 and TRBJ2-3, with D possibly called TRBD1 or TRBD2 (5 bases each). There are 15 residues in the CDR3. V gave up 5 bases and J gave up 4 bases, with 16 bases separating them. The CDR3 reads CASSLPGPSADTQYF. The CDR3 DNA sequence: TGTGCCAGCAGTCTCCCGGGACCCAGCGCAGATACGCAGTATTTT.

This chain joins TRBV2 and TRBJ2-5; a weak D match, TRBD1 (6 bases). With 3 bases removed from V and 6 bases from J, the gap between germline ends came to 23 bases. In germline, CDR1 is SNHLY, CDR2 FYNNEI. The CDR3 runs 17 residues. The CDR3 nucleotides are TGTGCCAGCAGTGAGAGTAAGAGTGGGCAGGGGTGGAAGACCCAGTACTTC. Its translation is CASSESKSGQGWKTQYF.

The sample holds a few counts of this clonotype. V gene TRBV20-1 combines with J gene TRBJ2-1, with TRBD1 identical over 7 bases. The germline V gene encodes CDR1 DFQATT and CDR2 SNEGSKA (reference sequence). V lost 6 bases to trimming and J lost 10 bases; unmatched junction nucleotides: 18. The CDR3 contains 15 residues. The CDR3 coding sequence is TGCAGTGCACCTCCGGGACAGCCCCGAGCGAGAGAGCAGTTCTTC. It codes for CSAPPGQPRAREQFF.

Note on this clonotype: A much more abundant neighbour one base away suggests this may be a read error. The rearrangement joins TRBV7-2 to TRBJ2-3; unclear D gene. The V gene's germline CDR1 is SGHTA and CDR2 FQGNSA. V was cut by 5 bases and J by 0 bases, with 9 bases left in between. This CDR3 spans 14 amino acids. The chain's CDR3 is CASSPSWSTDTQYF. The CDR3 region has the DNA TGTGCCAGCAGCCCGTCCTGGAGCACAGATACGCAGTATTTT.

In the case of this clonotype: Mismatch with germline at one junction end may stem from a read error. V usage is TRBV5-1 and J usage is TRBJ2-7; TRBD1 aligns across 8 bases. The CDR3 extends over 15 amino acids. The germline CDR1 and CDR2 sequences are SGHRS and YFSETQ. CDR3 amino acids: CASGFGDRSSYEQYF. DNA of the CDR3: TGCGCCAGCGGCTTTGGGGACAGGAGCTCCTACGAGCAGTACTTC.

This chain joins TRBV7-3 and TRBJ2-1; D is tentatively TRBD1 or TRBD2 (5 bases each). V was clipped by 5 bases and J by 6 bases, with 17 bases between them. The germline V gene encodes CDR1 SGHTA and CDR2 FQGTGA. This CDR3 comprises 15 residues. CDR3 region: CASSPAGAYLNEQFF. DNA of the CDR3: TGTGCCAGCAGCCCCGCCGGGGCTTACCTCAATGAGCAGTTCTTC.